The 10 T cell receptor beta chains below were found in one sample sequenced in a study of blood T cell repertoires in COVID-19. Libraries were prepared by immunoSEQ multiplex PCR; TCRdb keeps only in-frame clonotypes and omits some of them. This table has roughly 380,000 clones, around nine tenths appearing once. The sequencing input was peripheral blood. The receptors derive from a woman in her sixties with COVID-19, enrolled during active disease.

This chain joins TRBV10-2 and TRBJ1-1; D unclear. The CDR3 contains 11 residues. The germline V and J ends were trimmed by 10 bases and 3 bases, with 9 bases remaining between them. Per germline, CDR1 WSHSY and CDR2 SAAADI. CDR3 in DNA: TGCGCCACCCTGGTAGACACTGAAGCTTTCTTT. Protein product: CATLVDTEAFF.

This chain connects TRBV11-2 to TRBJ1-1, with a possible D match to TRBD1 (6 bases). The V gene lost 4 bases and the J gene lost 2 bases, with 17 bases spanning the gap. Germline CDR1 reads SGHAT; CDR2 reads FQNNGV. There are 16 residues in the CDR3. CDR3 amino acids: CASSSRFSRGNTEAFF. The CDR3 bases are TGTGCCAGCAGCTCGCGTTTCTCCAGGGGAAACACTGAAGCTTTCTTT. The variable domain in full, completed from reference TRBV11-2 and TRBJ1-1, reads EAGVAQSPRYKIIEKRQSVAFWCNPISGHATLYWYQQILGQGPKLLIQFQNNGVVDDSQLPKDRFSAERLKGVDSTLKIQPAKLEDSAVYLCASSSRFSRGNTEAFFGQGTRLTVV.

CDR3 sequence reads: CASSARTGTHTGELFF. The CDR3 coding sequence is TGTGCCAGCAGCGCCCGGACAGGGACGCACACCGGGGAGCTGTTTTTT. The chain carries TRBV5-4 and TRBJ2-2, with 8 positions matching TRBD1. Per germline, CDR1 SGHNT and CDR2 YYREEE (reference sequence). J was trimmed by 3 bases and V by 4 bases; bases with no gene match: 8. This CDR3 comprises 16 residues. The whole variable domain, filled in from reference TRBV5-4 and TRBJ2-2, reads ETGVTQSPTHLIKTRGQQVTLRCSSQSGHNTVSWYQQALGQGPQFIFQYYREEENGRGNFPPRFSGLQFPNYSSELNVNALELDDSALYLCASSARTGTHTGELFFGEGSRLTVL.

V usage is TRBV6-5 and J usage is TRBJ2-2; 7 positions agree with TRBD2. The CDR3 is 14 residues long. CDR1 MNHEY and CDR2 SVGAGI come from the germline V gene. J was trimmed by 6 bases and V by 7 bases; bases with no gene match: 8. Here the CDR3 DNA reads TGTGCCAGCATCCCGACTAGCCGGCCCGGGGAGCTGTTTTTT. Protein: CASIPTSRPGELFF.

This chain uses TRBV25-1 with TRBJ1-3; no clear D gene. The germline gives CDR1 MGHDK, CDR2 SYGVNS. Deletions cut 4 bases from V and 0 bases from J, with 10 bases between. This CDR3 is built from 15 residues. The CDR3 bases are TGTGCCAGCAGTGCTGGACTGAGCTCTGGAAACACCATATATTTT. Its protein is CASSAGLSSGNTIYF.

The gene calls are TRBV7-9 and TRBJ1-5; TRBD1 aligns across 7 bases. Trimming cost V 6 bases and J 6 bases; bases outside gene matches: 8. Germline loops: CDR1 SEHNR, CDR2 FQNEAQ (reference sequence). The length of the CDR3 is 14 residues. This CDR3 reads CASSPDRVGQPQHF. CDR3 sequence (DNA): TGTGCCAGCAGTCCCGACAGGGTGGGTCAGCCCCAGCATTTT. Full variable domain (remainder filled in from reference TRBV7-9 and TRBJ1-5): DTGVSQNPRHKITKRGQNVTFRCDPISEHNRLYWYRQTLGQGPEFLTYFQNEAQLEKSRLLSDRFSAERPKGSFSTLEIQRTEQGDSAMYLCASSPDRVGQPQHFGDGTRLSIL.

This clone was seen a single time. The chain combines TRBV5-4 with TRBJ2-3, with 7 positions matching TRBD2. Looked up from germline, CDR1 is SGHNT and CDR2 is YYREEE (reference sequence). The CDR3 is 15 amino acids. J lost 5 bases, V lost 3 bases, and 9 bases had no gene match. In nucleotides, the CDR3 is TGTGCCAGCAGCTCTGTTGCGGGGGTGGGAGATACGCAGTATTTT. Its translation is CASSSVAGVGDTQYF.

As concerns this clone: Other DNA variants within this sample encode the same CDR3. The gene calls are TRBV3-1 (or the pseudogene TRBV3-2) and TRBJ1-3, with 7 bases aligning to TRBD1. Germline V gives CDR1 LGHDT, CDR2 YNNKEL (reference sequence). The J segment lost 2 bases and the V segment lost 2 bases, leaving 0 bases of the junction unmatched. There are 14 residues in the CDR3. In nucleotides, the CDR3 is TGTGCCAGCAGCCAACAGGGGGCTGGAAACACCATATATTTT. The encoded protein is CASSQQGAGNTIYF.

In its sample, this clone was seen once. This chain connects TRBV5-1 to TRBJ2-1; 11 bases are shared with TRBD2. The length of the CDR3 is 18 residues. V gave up 2 bases and J gave up 0 bases; unmatched junction bases: 7. In germline, CDR1 is SGHRS, CDR2 YFSETQ. The CDR3 region has the DNA TGCGCCAGCAGCTTAGGGACTAGCGGAATGAGCTCCTACAATGAGCAGTTCTTC. Amino acid sequence: CASSLGTSGMSSYNEQFF.

This rearrangement joins TRBV10-3 to TRBJ2-5; TRBD1 agrees at 7 bases. Germline CDR1 and CDR2: ENHRY and SYGVKD. Losses at the gene ends were 8 bases for V and 4 bases for J; bases not matched to a gene: 13. CDR3 length: 15 amino acids. CDR3 sequence (DNA): TGTGCCATCGGCAGGGGGTTGAGAGGAGGAGAGACCCAGTACTTC. It encodes CAIGRGLRGGETQYF.